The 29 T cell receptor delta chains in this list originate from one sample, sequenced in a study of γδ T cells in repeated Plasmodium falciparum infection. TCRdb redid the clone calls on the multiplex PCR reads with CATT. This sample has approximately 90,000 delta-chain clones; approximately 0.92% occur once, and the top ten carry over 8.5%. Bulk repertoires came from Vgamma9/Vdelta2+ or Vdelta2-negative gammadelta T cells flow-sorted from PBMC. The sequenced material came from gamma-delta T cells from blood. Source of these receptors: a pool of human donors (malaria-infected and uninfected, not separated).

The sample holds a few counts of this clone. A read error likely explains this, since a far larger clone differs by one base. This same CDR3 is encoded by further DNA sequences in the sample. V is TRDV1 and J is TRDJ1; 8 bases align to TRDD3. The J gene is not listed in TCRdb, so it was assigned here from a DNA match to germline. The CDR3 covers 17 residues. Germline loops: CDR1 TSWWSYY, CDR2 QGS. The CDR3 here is CALGWGNTLQYTDKLIF. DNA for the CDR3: TGTGCCCTTGGCTGGGGGAACACCCTTCAGTACACCGATAAACTCATCTTT.

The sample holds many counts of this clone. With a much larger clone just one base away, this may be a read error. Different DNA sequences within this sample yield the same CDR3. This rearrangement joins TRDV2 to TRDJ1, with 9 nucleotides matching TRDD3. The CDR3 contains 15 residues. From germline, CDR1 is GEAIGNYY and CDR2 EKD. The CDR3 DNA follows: TGTGCCTGTGACAAGGAGCGGGGGGATACCGATAAGCTCATCTTT. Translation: CACDKERGDTDKLIF.

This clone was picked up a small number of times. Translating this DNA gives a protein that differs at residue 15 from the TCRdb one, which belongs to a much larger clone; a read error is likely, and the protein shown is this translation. The CDR3 loop is CALGALPTHNYIKLTF. In DNA form, the CDR3 reads TGTGCTCTTGGGGCGCTCCCTACGCATAATTACATAAAACTCACCTTT. The chain couples TRDV1 to TRDJ1; D is perhaps TRDD2 (5 bases). Per the germline V gene, CDR1 is TSWWSYY and CDR2 is QGS. The CDR3 runs 16 residues.

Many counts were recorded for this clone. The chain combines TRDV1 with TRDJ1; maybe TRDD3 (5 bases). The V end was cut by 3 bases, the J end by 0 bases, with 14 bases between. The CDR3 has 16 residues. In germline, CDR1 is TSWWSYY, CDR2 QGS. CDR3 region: CALGDILGIHTDKLIF. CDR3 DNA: TGTGCTCTTGGGGATATATTAGGGATCCACACCGATAAACTCATCTTT.

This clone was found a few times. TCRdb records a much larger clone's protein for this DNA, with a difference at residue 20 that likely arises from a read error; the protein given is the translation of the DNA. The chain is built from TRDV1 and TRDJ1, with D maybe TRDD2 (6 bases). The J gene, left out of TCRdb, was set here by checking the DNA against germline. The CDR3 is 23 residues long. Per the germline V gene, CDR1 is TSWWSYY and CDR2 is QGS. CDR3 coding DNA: TGTGCTCTTGGGGAACTAGGATTCTTCCTGCCCAGGTCTCGGGGACGATACACCGATGAACTCATCTTT. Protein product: CALGELGFFLPRSRGRYTDELIF.

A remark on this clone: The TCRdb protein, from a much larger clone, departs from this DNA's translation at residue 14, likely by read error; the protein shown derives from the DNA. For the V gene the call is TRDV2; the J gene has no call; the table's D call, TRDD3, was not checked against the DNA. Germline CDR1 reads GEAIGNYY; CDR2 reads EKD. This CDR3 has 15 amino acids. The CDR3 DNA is TGTGCCTGTGACTTACTGGGGGATCCCACCGATAAACTCACCTTT. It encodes CACDLLGDPTDKLTF.

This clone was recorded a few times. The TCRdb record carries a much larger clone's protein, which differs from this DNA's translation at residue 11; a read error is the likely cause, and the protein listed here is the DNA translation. Here the CDR3 reads CACDTSRGTGPWDTRQMFF. In DNA, the CDR3 is TGTGCCTGTGACACAAGTAGGGGGACAGGCCCCTGGGACACCCGACAGATGTTTTTC. This chain uses TRDV2 with TRDJ3; TRDD3 might be the D (6 bases). Matching the DNA to germline supplied the J gene, which TCRdb does not give. The CDR3 is 19 amino acids. V was cut by 1 base and J by 2 bases, with 17 bases left in between. Germline V lookup: CDR1 GEAIGNYY, CDR2 EKD.

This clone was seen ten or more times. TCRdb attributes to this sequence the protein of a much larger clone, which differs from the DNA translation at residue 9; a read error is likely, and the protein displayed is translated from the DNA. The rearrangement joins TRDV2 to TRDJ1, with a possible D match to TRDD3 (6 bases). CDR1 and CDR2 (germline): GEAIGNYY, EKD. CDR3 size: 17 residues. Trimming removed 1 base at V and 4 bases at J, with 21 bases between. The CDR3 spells CACDTIRRRYEGDKLIF. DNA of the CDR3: TGTGCCTGTGACACTATACGGCGGAGATACGAAGGCGATAAACTCATCTTT.

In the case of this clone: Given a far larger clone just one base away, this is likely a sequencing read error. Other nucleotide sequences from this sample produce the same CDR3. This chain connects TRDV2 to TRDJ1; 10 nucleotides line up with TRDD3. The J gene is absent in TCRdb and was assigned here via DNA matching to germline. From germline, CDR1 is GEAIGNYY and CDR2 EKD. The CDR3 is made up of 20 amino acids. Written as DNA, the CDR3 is TGTGCCTGTGAAACCGGGCGACTGGGGGATGCCAACCACCCCACCGACAAACTCATCTTT. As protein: CACETGRLGDANHPTDKLIF.

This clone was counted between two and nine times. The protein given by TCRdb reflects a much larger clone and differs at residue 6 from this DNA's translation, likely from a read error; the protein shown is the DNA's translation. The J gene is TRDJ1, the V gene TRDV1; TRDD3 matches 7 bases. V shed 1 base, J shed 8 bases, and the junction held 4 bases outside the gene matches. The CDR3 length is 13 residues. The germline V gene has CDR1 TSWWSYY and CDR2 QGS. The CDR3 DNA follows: TGTGCTCTTGGGGAACCTCCGGGGATAAAACTCATCTTT. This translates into CALGEPPGIKLIF.

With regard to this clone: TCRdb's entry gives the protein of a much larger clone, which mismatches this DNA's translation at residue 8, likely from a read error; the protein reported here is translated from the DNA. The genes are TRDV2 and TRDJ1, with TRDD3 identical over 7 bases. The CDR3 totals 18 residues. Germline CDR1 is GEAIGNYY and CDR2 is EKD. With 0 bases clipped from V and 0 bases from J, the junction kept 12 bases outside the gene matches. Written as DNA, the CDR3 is TGTGCCTGTGACACCGGACTGAGGGATACTCCCTACACCGATAAACTCATCTTT. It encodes CACDTGLRDTPYTDKLIF.

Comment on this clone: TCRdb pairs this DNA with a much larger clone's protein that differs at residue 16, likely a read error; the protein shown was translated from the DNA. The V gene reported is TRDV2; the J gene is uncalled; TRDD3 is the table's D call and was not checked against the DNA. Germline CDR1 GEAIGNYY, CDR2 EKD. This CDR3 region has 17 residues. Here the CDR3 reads CACDKILPLTRGDKLTF. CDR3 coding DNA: TGTGCCTGTGACAAGATCCTGCCACTAACCCGGGGCGATAAACTCACCTTT.

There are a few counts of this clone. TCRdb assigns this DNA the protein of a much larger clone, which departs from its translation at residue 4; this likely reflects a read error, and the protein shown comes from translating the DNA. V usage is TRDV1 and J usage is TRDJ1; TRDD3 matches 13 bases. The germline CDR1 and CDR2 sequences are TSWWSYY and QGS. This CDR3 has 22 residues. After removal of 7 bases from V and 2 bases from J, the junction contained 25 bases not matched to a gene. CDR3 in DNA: TGTGCTCTTGAGCTTTTCCGCATATCTTACTGGGGGATACGCGTGGGTACCGATAAACTCATCTTT. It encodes CALELFRISYWGIRVGTDKLIF.

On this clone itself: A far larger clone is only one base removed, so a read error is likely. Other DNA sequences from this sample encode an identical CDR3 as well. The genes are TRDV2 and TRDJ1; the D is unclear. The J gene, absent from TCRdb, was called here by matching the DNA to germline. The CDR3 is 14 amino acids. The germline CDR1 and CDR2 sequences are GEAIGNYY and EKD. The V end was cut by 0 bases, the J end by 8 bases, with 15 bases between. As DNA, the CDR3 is TGTGCCTGTGACACCGCTCCCGAGGGCGACAAACTCATCTTT. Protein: CACDTAPEGDKLIF.

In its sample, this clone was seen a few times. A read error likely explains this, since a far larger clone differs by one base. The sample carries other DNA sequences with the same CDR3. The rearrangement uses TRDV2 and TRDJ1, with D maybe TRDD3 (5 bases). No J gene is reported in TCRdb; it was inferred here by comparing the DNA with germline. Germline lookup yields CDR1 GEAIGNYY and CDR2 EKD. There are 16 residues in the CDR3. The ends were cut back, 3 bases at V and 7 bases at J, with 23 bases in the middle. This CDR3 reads CACDPVEGHGVGKLIF. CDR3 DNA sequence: TGTGCCTGTGACCCGGTCGAGGGCCATGGGGTAGGTAAACTCATCTTT.

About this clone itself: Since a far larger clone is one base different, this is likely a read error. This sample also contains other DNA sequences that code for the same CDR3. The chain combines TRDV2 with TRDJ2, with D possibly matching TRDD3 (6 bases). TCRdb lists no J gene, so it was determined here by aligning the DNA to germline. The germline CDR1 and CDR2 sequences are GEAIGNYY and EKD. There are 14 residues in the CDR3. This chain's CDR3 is CACDSLGLTAQLFF. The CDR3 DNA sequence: TGTGCCTGTGACTCACTGGGTTTGACGGCACAACTCTTCTTT.

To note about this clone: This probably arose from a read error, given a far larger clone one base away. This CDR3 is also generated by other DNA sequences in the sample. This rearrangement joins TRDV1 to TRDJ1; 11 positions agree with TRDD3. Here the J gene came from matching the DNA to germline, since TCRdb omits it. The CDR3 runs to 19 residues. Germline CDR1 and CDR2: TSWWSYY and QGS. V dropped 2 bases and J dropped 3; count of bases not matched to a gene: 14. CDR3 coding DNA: TGTGCTCTTGGGGAATTAACCGTTCCTGGGGGATACTTTCCCGATAAACTCATCTTT. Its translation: CALGELTVPGGYFPDKLIF.

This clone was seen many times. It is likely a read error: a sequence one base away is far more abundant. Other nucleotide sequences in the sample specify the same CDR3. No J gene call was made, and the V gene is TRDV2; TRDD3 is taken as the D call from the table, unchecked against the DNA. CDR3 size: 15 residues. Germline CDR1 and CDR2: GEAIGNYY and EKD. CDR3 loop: CACDTVGDRENKLIF. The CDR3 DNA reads TGTGCCTGTGACACCGTGGGGGATAGGGAGAATAAACTCATCTTC.

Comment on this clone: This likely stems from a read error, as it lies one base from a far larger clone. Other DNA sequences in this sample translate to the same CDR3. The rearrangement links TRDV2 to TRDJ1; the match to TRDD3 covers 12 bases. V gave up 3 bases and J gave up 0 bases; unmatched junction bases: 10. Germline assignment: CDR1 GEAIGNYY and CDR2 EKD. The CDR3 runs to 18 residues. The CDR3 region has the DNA TGTGCCTGTGACCCATTACTGGGGGATACCCCATACACCGATAAACTCATCTTT. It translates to CACDPLLGDTPYTDKLIF.

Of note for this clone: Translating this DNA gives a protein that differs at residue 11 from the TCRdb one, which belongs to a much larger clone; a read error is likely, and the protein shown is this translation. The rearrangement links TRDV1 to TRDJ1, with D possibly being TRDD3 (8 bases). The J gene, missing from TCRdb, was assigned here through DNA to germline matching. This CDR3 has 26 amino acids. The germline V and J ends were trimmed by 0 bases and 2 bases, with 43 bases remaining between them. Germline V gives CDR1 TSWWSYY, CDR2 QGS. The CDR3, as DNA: TGTGCTCTTGGGGAACTTCTTGGCCTTCCTGCAACGGGGGTACTGGGGGTCACCTACCTGACCGATAAACTCATCTTT. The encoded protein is CALGELLGLPATGVLGVTYLTDKLIF.

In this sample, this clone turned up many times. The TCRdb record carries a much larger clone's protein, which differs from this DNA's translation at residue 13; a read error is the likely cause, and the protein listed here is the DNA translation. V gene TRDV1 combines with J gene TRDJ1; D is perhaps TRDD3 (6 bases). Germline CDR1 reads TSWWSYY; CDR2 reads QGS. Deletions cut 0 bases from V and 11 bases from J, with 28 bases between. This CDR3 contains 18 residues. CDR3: CALGELSNAPRYGGGLIF. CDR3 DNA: TGTGCTCTTGGGGAACTCAGTAATGCTCCCAGATACGGGGGGGGCCTCATCTTT.

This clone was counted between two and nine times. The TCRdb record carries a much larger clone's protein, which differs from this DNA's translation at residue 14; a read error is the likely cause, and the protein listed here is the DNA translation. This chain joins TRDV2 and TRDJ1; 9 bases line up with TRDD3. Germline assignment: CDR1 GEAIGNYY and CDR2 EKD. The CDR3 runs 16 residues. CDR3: CALRRGYDLYTDKPIF. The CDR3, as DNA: TGTGCCCTACGACGGGGATACGATCTGTACACCGATAAACCCATCTTT.

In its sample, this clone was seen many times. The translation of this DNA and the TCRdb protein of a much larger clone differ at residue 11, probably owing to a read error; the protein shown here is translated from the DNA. DNA for the CDR3: TGTGCCTGTGTCGAACTGGGGGATCGGGAGAATAAACTCATCTTT. This gives the protein CACVELGDRENKLIF. The chain has TRDV2 and TRDJ1, with 10 bases lining up with TRDD3. Germline CDR1 is GEAIGNYY and CDR2 is EKD. The CDR3 is made up of 15 amino acids. V gave up 5 bases and J gave up 6 bases; unmatched junction bases: 11.

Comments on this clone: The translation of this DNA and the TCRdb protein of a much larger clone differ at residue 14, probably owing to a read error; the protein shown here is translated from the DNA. The CDR3 coding sequence is TGTGCCTGTGACACCGTTGTACCTGGGGGATCCATCACCGTTAAACTCATCTTT. Its protein is CACDTVVPGGSITVKLIF. The gene calls are TRDV2 and TRDJ1; TRDD3 matches at 9 bases. The J gene was missing in TCRdb and was found by matching the end of the DNA to germline. The CDR3 is 18 amino acids. Per the germline V gene, CDR1 is GEAIGNYY and CDR2 is EKD.

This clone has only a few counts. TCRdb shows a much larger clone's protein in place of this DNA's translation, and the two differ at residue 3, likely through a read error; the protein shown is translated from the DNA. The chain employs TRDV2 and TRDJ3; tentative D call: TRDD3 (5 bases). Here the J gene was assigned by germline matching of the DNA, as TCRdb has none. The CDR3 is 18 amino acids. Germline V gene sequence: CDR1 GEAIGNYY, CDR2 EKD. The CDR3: CAREKLGADSWDTRQMFF. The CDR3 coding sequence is TGTGCCCGTGAGAAGCTGGGAGCCGACTCCTGGGACACCCGACAGATGTTTTTC.

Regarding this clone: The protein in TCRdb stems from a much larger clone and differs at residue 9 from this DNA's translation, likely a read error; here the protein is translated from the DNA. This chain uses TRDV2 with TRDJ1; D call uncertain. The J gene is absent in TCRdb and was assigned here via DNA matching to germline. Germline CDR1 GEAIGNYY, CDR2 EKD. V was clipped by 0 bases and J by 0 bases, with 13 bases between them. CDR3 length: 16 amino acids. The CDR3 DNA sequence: TGTGCCTGTGACACCGTTGAACGGAAGTACACCGATAAACTCATCTTT. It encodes CACDTVERKYTDKLIF.

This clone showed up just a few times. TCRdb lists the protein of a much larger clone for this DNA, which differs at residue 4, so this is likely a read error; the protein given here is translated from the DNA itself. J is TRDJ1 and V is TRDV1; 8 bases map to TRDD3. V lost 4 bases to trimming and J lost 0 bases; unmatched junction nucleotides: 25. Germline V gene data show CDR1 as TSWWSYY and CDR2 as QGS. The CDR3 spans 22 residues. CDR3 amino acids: CALGAPPSHTGGRQLYTDKLIF. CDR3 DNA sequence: TGTGCTCTTGGGGCCCCGCCGTCCCATACTGGGGGCCGACAACTGTACACCGATAAACTCATCTTT.

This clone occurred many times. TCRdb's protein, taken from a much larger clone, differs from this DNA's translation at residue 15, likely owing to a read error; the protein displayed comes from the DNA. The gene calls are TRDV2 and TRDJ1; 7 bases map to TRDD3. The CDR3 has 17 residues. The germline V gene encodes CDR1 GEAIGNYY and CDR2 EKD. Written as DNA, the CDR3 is TGTGCCTGCGACCGGATGGGGGGATCTCCGGGCACCGATAAACCCATCTTT. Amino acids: CACDRMGGSPGTDKPIF.

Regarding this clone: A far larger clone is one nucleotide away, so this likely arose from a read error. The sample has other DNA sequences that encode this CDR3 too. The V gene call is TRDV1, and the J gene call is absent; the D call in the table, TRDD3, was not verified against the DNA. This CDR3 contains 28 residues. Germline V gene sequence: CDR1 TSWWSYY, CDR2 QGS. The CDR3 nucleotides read TGTGCTCTTGGGGAACTAGTCTCAAATGGCCTCGCCTCGAACACTGGGGGATACCCCCTTTGGACCACCGATAAGCTCATCTTT. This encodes CALGELVSNGLASNTGGYPLWTTDKLIF.